One sample yielded the 16 T cell receptor beta chains listed below, sequenced in a study of blood T cell repertoires in COVID-19. Clones were sequenced by immunoSEQ multiplex PCR, and TCRdb holds only the in-frame ones, with some missing. The table lists roughly 260,000 clones, around 87% of them singletons. The specimen was peripheral blood. These receptors came from a woman aged 45-60 years with acute or convalescent COVID-19.

This clone occurred once. The rearrangement uses TRBV25-1 and TRBJ2-1, with 11 positions matching TRBD2. V dropped 4 bases and J dropped 5; count of bases not matched to a gene: 10. Germline assignment: CDR1 MGHDK and CDR2 SYGVNS. The CDR3 loop spans 17 amino acids. The CDR3 reads CASSAGLAGGFHNEQFF. The DNA for the CDR3 is TGTGCCAGCAGTGCCGGACTAGCGGGTGGTTTTCACAATGAGCAGTTCTTC.

The V gene is TRBV6-2 or TRBV6-3, the J gene TRBJ2-7; TRBD2 matches 7 bases. V shed 0 bases, J shed 2 bases, and the junction held 10 bases outside the gene matches. This CDR3 comprises 17 residues. Germline V gives CDR1 MNHEY, CDR2 SVGEGT. CDR3 residues: CASSYSPLSGVTYEQYF. The CDR3 DNA reads as TGTGCCAGCAGTTACTCCCCCTTAAGCGGGGTAACCTACGAGCAGTACTTC.

In DNA, the CDR3 is TGTGCCAGTAAGGCAGGACAGCCGACCCAGCCCCAGCATTTT. This gives the protein CASKAGQPTQPQHF. The chain carries TRBV19 and TRBJ1-5; D possibly corresponds to TRBD1 (6 bases). Trimming pared 7 bases from V and 7 bases from J, leaving 17 bases between. The germline gives CDR1 LNHDA, CDR2 SQIVND (reference sequence). The CDR3 is made up of 14 amino acids.

The rearrangement links TRBV5-1 to TRBJ1-1; the D gene is possibly TRBD1 (5 bases). This CDR3 comprises 14 residues. Between the trimmed V and J ends, which lost 1 base and 6 bases, there was a span of 13 bases. CDR1 is SGHRS and CDR2 is YFSETQ in the germline V gene. CDR3 nucleotides: TGCGCCAGCAGCTTGCGCAGGGTCGTCTCTGAAGCTTTCTTT. The encoded protein is CASSLRRVVSEAFF.

The V call is TRBV28, the J call TRBJ2-3; a possible D gene is TRBD1 (5 bases). V dropped 7 bases and J dropped 6 bases, with 14 bases sitting between them. The CDR3 extends over 13 amino acids. CDR1 is MDHEN, CDR2 SYDVKM, per germline. The DNA for the CDR3 is TGTGCCAGCACGGCAGACAGAACCGATACGCAGTATTTT. This gives the protein CASTADRTDTQYF.

The CDR3 nucleotides are TGTGCCAGCGTAGGGACAGGGAGCTACGAGCAGTACTTC. Translated: CASVGTGSYEQYF. The rearrangement links TRBV28 to TRBJ2-7; TRBD1 agrees at 9 bases. The J segment lost 3 bases and the V segment lost 8 bases, leaving 5 bases of the junction unmatched. The CDR3 loop spans 13 amino acids. Germline CDR1 and CDR2: MDHEN and SYDVKM.

This chain connects TRBV7-8 to TRBJ2-4; D unclear. This CDR3 has 13 amino acids. Deletions cut 1 base from V and 5 bases from J, with 6 bases between. Per germline, CDR1 SGHVS and CDR2 FQNEAQ. CDR3 nucleotide sequence: TGTGCCAGCAGCTTAGAGTTAGAAAACATTCAGTACTTC. It encodes CASSLELENIQYF.

This clone has just a few counts. The genes are TRBV7-8 and TRBJ1-2, with TRBD1 matching 11 bases. The CDR3 is 16 amino acids. The germline V gene encodes CDR1 SGHVS and CDR2 FQNEAQ. The junction had 10 bases not matched to a gene; V was cut back by 5 bases and J by 5 bases. The CDR3: CASSPRRDRGSYGYTF. CDR3 in DNA: TGTGCCAGCAGCCCCCGGCGGGACAGGGGGTCTTATGGCTACACCTTC.

This chain joins TRBV7-9 and TRBJ2-2; 8 bases agree with TRBD2. The germline CDR1 and CDR2 sequences are SEHNR and FQNEAQ (reference sequence). This CDR3 has 14 residues. V was pared by 8 bases and J by 3 bases, with 5 bases of the junction left unmatched. In DNA, the CDR3 is TGTGCCAGCCGCCCCGGGGGGGACACCGGGGAGCTGTTTTTT. Its translation: CASRPGGDTGELFF.

J is TRBJ2-1 and V is TRBV11-1; the match to TRBD2 covers 9 bases. This CDR3 is built from 15 residues. Germline-derived CDR1 and CDR2 are SGHAT and FQDESV (reference sequence). The ends lost 2 bases at V and 6 bases at J; junction bases unmatched: 5. The CDR3 DNA follows: TGTGCCAGCAGCTTAAGAAGACTAGCGGTCAATGAGCAGTTCTTC. Protein product: CASSLRRLAVNEQFF.

The chain employs TRBV15 and TRBJ1-2, with a possible D match to TRBD1 (5 bases). The CDR3 covers 14 residues. With 0 bases removed from V and 8 bases from J, the gap between germline ends came to 13 bases. The V gene's germline CDR1 is LNHNV and CDR2 YYDKDF (reference sequence). The CDR3: CATSRDRQGEGYTF. The CDR3 nucleotides read TGTGCCACCAGCAGAGATAGGCAGGGTGAAGGCTACACCTTC.

The rearrangement joins TRBV24-1 to TRBJ2-7; 7 bases align to TRBD2. V shed 8 bases, J shed 11 bases, and the junction held 17 bases outside the gene matches. Germline CDR1 KGHDR, CDR2 SFDVKD. The CDR3 has 14 amino acids. CDR3 DNA sequence: TGTGCCACCACCTCCGCCGGGACTACGAAGGGTGAGTACTTC. Its translation is CATTSAGTTKGEYF.

The chain uses TRBV5-8 and TRBJ2-7, with D tentatively TRBD1 (6 bases). Trimming cost V 0 bases and J 1 base, with 8 bases left between them. Germline V gives CDR1 SGHTS, CDR2 YDEGEE. CDR3 length: 14 residues. Here the CDR3 DNA reads TGTGCCAGCAGCTTGGGGGACACTTCCTACGAGCAGTACTTC. It specifies CASSLGDTSYEQYF.

The rearrangement links TRBV19 to TRBJ1-6; D remains unclear. Between the trimmed V and J ends, which lost 2 bases and 8 bases, there was a span of 4 bases. Germline V lookup: CDR1 LNHDA, CDR2 SQIVND (reference sequence). This CDR3 is 12 amino acids long. CDR3 amino acids: CASSIQDSPLHF. CDR3 sequence (DNA): TGTGCCAGTAGTATACAGGATTCACCCCTCCACTTT.

This sequence joins TRBV28 and TRBJ1-2; D is unresolved. The CDR3 runs to 14 residues. Germline V gene lookup returns CDR1 MDHEN and CDR2 SYDVKM. Trimming stripped 5 bases from V and 6 bases from J, with 16 bases between. The CDR3 coding sequence is TGTGCCAGCAGTCCGGGAGGTAGGAGCCATGGCTACACCTTC. Translated, it gives CASSPGGRSHGYTF.

This chain links TRBV6-5 with TRBJ1-1; 8 nucleotides match TRBD1. The germline V gene encodes CDR1 MNHEY and CDR2 SVGAGI. The CDR3 spans 14 residues. V shed 8 bases, J shed 4 bases, and the junction held 9 bases outside the gene matches. CDR3 amino acids: CASDRGSGGTEAFF. CDR3 nucleotide sequence: TGTGCCAGCGACAGGGGTTCGGGGGGCACTGAAGCTTTCTTT.